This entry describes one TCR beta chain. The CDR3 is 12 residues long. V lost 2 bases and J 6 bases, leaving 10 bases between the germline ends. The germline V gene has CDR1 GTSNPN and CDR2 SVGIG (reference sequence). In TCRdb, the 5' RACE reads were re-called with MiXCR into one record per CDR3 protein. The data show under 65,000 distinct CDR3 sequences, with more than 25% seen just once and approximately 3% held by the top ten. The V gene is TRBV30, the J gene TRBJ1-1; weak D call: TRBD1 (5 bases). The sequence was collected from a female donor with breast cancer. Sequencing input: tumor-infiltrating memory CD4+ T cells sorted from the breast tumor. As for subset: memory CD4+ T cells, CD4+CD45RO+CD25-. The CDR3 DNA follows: TGTGCCTGGAGTCCACTGGGGGCTGAAGCTTTCTTT. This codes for CAWSPLGAEAFF.